The 12 T cell receptor beta chains given below trace back to one sample, sequenced in a study of cytomegalovirus exposure and HLA in healthy donors. PCR used 60 Vbeta primers and 13 Jbeta primers. Some clones are missing from TCRdb's copy, which holds only in-frame ones; the method was immunoSEQ multiplex PCR. The repertoire holds 100,000 to 140,000 clones, over 70% seen once, with about 2.3% in the top ten. The sample comprised PBMCs. The receptors were sampled from a man aged 30 to 45 in good health and CMV-seronegative.

V usage is TRBV30 and J usage is TRBJ2-2, with D possibly matching TRBD1 (5 bases). The CDR3 covers 12 residues. V was cut by 4 bases and J by 4 bases, with 7 bases left in between. The germline V gene encodes CDR1 GTSNPN and CDR2 SVGIG (reference sequence). CDR3 residues: CAWTGFTGELFF. The CDR3 region has the DNA TGTGCCTGGACAGGGTTCACCGGGGAGCTGTTTTTT.

The J gene is TRBJ1-1, the V gene TRBV10-3, with TRBD1 matching 7 bases. CDR1 is ENHRY and CDR2 is SYGVKD in the germline V gene. V shed 7 bases, J shed 4 bases, and the junction held 3 bases outside the gene matches. The length of the CDR3 is 12 residues. CDR3 sequence: CAIKGAGTEAFF. The CDR3, as DNA: TGTGCCATCAAGGGGGCGGGCACTGAAGCTTTCTTT.

This chain joins TRBV15 and TRBJ2-3, with 9 bases aligning to TRBD1. CDR1 is LNHNV, CDR2 YYDKDF, per germline (reference sequence). This CDR3 is built from 15 residues. With V trimmed by 5 bases and J by 5 bases, 8 bases remained unmatched. In DNA form, the CDR3 reads TGTGCCACCAGCCGTCCTCGGACAGGGGAAGATACGCAGTATTTT. It specifies CATSRPRTGEDTQYF.

V usage is TRBV6-5 and J usage is TRBJ2-3; no clear D gene. Germline CDR1 is MNHEY and CDR2 is SVGAGI. V dropped 4 bases and J dropped 2 bases, with 10 bases sitting between them. The CDR3 totals 14 residues. The chain's CDR3 is CASSCTANTDTQYF. CDR3 sequence (DNA): TGTGCCAGCAGTTGCACAGCTAACACAGATACGCAGTATTTT.

The chain uses TRBV7-8 and TRBJ2-7; 10 bases align to TRBD1. The CDR3 spans 15 residues. The germline CDR1 and CDR2 sequences are SGHVS and FQNEAQ. V dropped 1 base and J dropped 2; count of bases not matched to a gene: 2. The CDR3 loop is CASSLGTGGPYEQYF. The CDR3 DNA is TGTGCCAGCAGCTTAGGGACAGGGGGTCCCTACGAGCAGTACTTC.

V is TRBV7-9 and J is TRBJ2-7; the D is unclear. V was cut by 1 base and J by 2 bases, with 9 bases left in between. The CDR3 is made up of 14 amino acids. From germline, CDR1 is SEHNR and CDR2 FQNEAQ (reference sequence). The CDR3 bases are TGTGCCAGCAGCTTAGAGCGCCGGCCCTACGAGCAGTACTTC. Translating it yields CASSLERRPYEQYF.

The chain uses TRBV6-6 and TRBJ2-3; no clear D gene. The CDR3 covers 12 residues. Between the trimmed V and J ends, which lost 10 bases and 3 bases, there was a span of 11 bases. In germline, CDR1 is MNHNY, CDR2 SVGAGI (reference sequence). The chain's CDR3 is CAILAPTDTQYF. The CDR3 nucleotides are TGTGCCATATTAGCACCGACAGATACGCAGTATTTT.

This sequence joins TRBV18 and TRBJ1-2; the D is unclear. CDR3 size: 16 residues. Trimming removed 8 bases from V and 5 bases from J, with 24 bases in between. CDR1 KGHSH and CDR2 LQKENI come from the germline V gene. For the CDR3, the DNA is TGTGCCAGCACCCCGGTTTCGTTAGGGAGCGGTTATGGCTACACCTTC. Protein: CASTPVSLGSGYGYTF.

V usage is TRBV13 and J usage is TRBJ1-1; 7 bases map to TRBD1. V lost 3 bases and J lost 0; bases outside the gene matches: 1. Per germline, CDR1 PRHDT and CDR2 FYEKMQ (reference sequence). This CDR3 has 14 amino acids. The CDR3: CASSLTGMNTEAFF. CDR3 bases: TGTGCCAGCAGCTTGACAGGGATGAACACTGAAGCTTTCTTT.

The DNA of the CDR3 is TGTGCCAGCAGTCCCAGACTAGCCTACGAGCAGTACTTC. This gives the protein CASSPRLAYEQYF. The chain combines TRBV6-5 with TRBJ2-7; a weak D match, TRBD2 (6 bases). The CDR3 extends over 13 amino acids. Deletions cut 5 bases from V and 2 bases from J, with 10 bases between. CDR1 and CDR2 (germline): MNHEY, SVGAGI.

The rearrangement uses TRBV29-1 and TRBJ2-1; 10 bases line up with TRBD1. This CDR3 region has 17 residues. With V trimmed by 4 bases and J by 0 bases, 9 bases remained unmatched. CDR1 is SQVTM, CDR2 ANQGSEA, per germline. CDR3 sequence (DNA): TGCAGCGTTGTCGGACAGGGGGGAGTGAGCTCCTACAATGAGCAGTTCTTC. This sequence encodes CSVVGQGGVSSYNEQFF.

This clone was seen only once. This chain links TRBV10-2 with TRBJ2-1; D possibly corresponds to TRBD2 (5 bases). The length of the CDR3 is 14 residues. Trimming took 4 bases from V and 6 from J, leaving 13 bases between them. Germline V CDR1 and CDR2: WSHSY, SAAADI. CDR3 DNA: TGCGCCAGCAGTGGGGCTAGCAGAATCAATGAGCAGTTCTTC. Its translation is CASSGASRINEQFF.